This passage covers 10 T cell receptor beta chains from one sample sequenced in a study of spatial heterogeneity in lung cancer. MiXCR, applied by TCRdb to the 5' RACE reads, yields one record per CDR3 protein. The sample records some 64,000 distinct CDR3 sequences, less than 10% being singletons. The time point is: sample taken at primary tumor resection. Sequencing covered unsorted whole RNA taken from tumor, nontumor lung or frozen PBMC. The sample in question was PBMCs, obtained at surgery. All receptors derive from a female donor with early-stage non-small cell lung cancer.

This clonotype was picked up a small number of times. The chain joins TRBV14 to TRBJ1-5; D uncertain. CDR3 length: 12 amino acids. The V gene lost 0 bases and the J gene lost 7 bases, with 4 bases spanning the gap. Germline V CDR1 and CDR2: SGHDN, FVKESK. Written as DNA, the CDR3 is TGTGCCAGCAGCCAAGATCACCAGCCCCAGCATTTT. It yields the protein CASSQDHQPQHF.

The CDR3 DNA follows: TGTGCCAGCAGTTACTCAAGGACTAGCAATCAGCCCCAGCATTTT. This codes for CASSYSRTSNQPQHF. The chain couples TRBV6-5 to TRBJ1-5, with unresolved D. Germline-derived CDR1 and CDR2 are MNHEY and SVGAGI. V was cut by 0 bases and J by 0 bases, with 6 bases left in between. The CDR3 consists of 15 residues.

The chain joins TRBV28 to TRBJ2-1; D call uncertain. V lost 6 bases and J lost 3, with 15 bases in between. From germline, CDR1 is MDHEN and CDR2 SYDVKM. CDR3 size: 15 residues. The CDR3 coding sequence is TGTGCCAGCAGCCTCTTATACTCTCGCTACAATGAGCAGTTCTTC. Its protein product is CASSLLYSRYNEQFF.

This clonotype was found a few times. The chain couples TRBV28 to TRBJ1-2; 7 nucleotides align to TRBD1. CDR3 length: 15 residues. From germline, CDR1 is MDHEN and CDR2 SYDVKM. Trimming cost V 6 bases and J 3 bases; bases outside gene matches: 10. CDR3 in amino acids: CASSRGVGSDYGYTF. The CDR3 DNA reads TGTGCCAGCAGCAGGGGGGTGGGCTCGGACTATGGCTACACCTTC.

This clonotype was counted between two and nine times. The chain links TRBV28 to TRBJ2-3; D gene unclear. In germline, CDR1 is MDHEN, CDR2 SYDVKM. This CDR3 has 12 residues. V was pared by 5 bases and J by 3 bases, with 6 bases between. In DNA, the CDR3 is TGTGCCAGCAGTACTACGACAGATACGCAGTATTTT. Protein: CASSTTTDTQYF.

This clonotype came up many times. This chain connects TRBV3-1 to TRBJ1-4, with D tentatively TRBD1 (6 bases). The CDR3 has 15 amino acids. Germline V gene lookup returns CDR1 LGHDT and CDR2 YNNKEL (reference sequence). The V end lost 0 bases, the J end lost 10 bases, and 15 bases lay between the germline ends. The CDR3 DNA sequence: TGTGCCAGCAGCCAAGAGAAGACAGGTTCGGGAAAACTGTTTTTT. It yields the protein CASSQEKTGSGKLFF. The full variable domain, completed using reference TRBV3-1 and TRBJ1-4, is DTAVSQTPKYLVTQMGNDKSIKCEQNLGHDTMYWYKQDSKKFLKIMFSYNNKELIINETVPNRFSPKSPDKAHLNLHINSLELGDSAVYFCASSQEKTGSGKLFFGSGTQLSVL.

The chain employs TRBV12-3 or TRBV12-4 and TRBJ2-3; no definite D call. CDR3 length equals 12 residues. V shed 6 bases and J shed 4 bases, with 8 bases lying between them. CDR3 protein: CASRYVADTQYF. DNA for the CDR3: TGTGCCAGCAGATATGTCGCAGATACGCAGTATTTT.

The chain carries TRBV5-1 and TRBJ1-5; 10 nucleotides agree with TRBD1. The CDR3 spans 15 residues. Trimming took 0 bases from V and 6 from J; bases not matched to a gene: 3. Germline lookup yields CDR1 SGHRS and CDR2 YFSETQ. This CDR3 reads CASSLGDRGSQPQHF. DNA of the CDR3: TGCGCCAGCAGCTTGGGGGACAGGGGTTCTCAGCCCCAGCATTTT.

This clonotype was recorded at least ten times. This chain connects TRBV7-6 to TRBJ2-3, with D unclear. The ends were cut back, 5 bases at V and 3 bases at J, with 12 bases in the middle. CDR1 is SGHVS, CDR2 FNYEAQ, per germline. There are 14 residues in the CDR3. The CDR3 region is CASSPAIRTDTQYF. In DNA form, the CDR3 reads TGTGCCAGCAGCCCAGCGATAAGGACAGATACGCAGTATTTT.

This clonotype came up many times. The chain couples TRBV28 to TRBJ2-7; D uncertain. The germline V and J ends were trimmed by 2 bases and 9 bases, with 8 bases remaining between them. The CDR3 is made up of 11 amino acids. CDR1 is MDHEN, CDR2 SYDVKM, per germline. The CDR3 bases are TGTGCCAGCAGTTTAGCAGGATGGCAGTACTTC. Its translation: CASSLAGWQYF.